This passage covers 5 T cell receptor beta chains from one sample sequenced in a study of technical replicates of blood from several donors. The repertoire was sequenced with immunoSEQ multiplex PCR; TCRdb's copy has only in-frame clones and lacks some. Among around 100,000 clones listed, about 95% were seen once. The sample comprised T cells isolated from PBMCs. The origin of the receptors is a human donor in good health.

CDR3: CASSLSLKRRGSYNEQFF. The CDR3 nucleotides are TGTGCCAGCAGCTTGTCTTTGAAGCGGCGGGGATCCTACAATGAGCAGTTCTTC. The chain joins TRBV5-6 to TRBJ2-1, with a weak D call TRBD2 (6 bases). Germline CDR1 SGHDT, CDR2 YYEEEE. The CDR3 covers 18 residues. Trimming cost V 1 base and J 1 base, with 18 bases left between them.

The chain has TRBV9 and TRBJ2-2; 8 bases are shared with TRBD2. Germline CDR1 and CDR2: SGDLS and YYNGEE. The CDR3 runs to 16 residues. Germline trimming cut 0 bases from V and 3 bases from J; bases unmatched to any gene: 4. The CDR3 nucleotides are TGTGCCAGCAGCGTAGGAGGGACTAGTGACACCGGGGAGCTGTTTTTT. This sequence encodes CASSVGGTSDTGELFF.

CDR3 protein: CASSWDRGPYEQYF. CDR3 DNA: TGTGCCAGCAGCTGGGACAGGGGGCCCTACGAGCAGTACTTC. This chain joins TRBV7-2 and TRBJ2-7; 12 bases agree with TRBD1. With V trimmed by 4 bases and J by 2 bases, 0 bases remained unmatched. The CDR3 spans 14 residues. Germline V gene data show CDR1 as SGHTA and CDR2 as FQGNSA. Together with reference TRBV7-2 and TRBJ2-7, the CDR3 gives the full variable domain: GAGVSQSPSNKVTEKGKDVELRCDPISGHTALYWYRQSLGQGLEFLIYFQGNSAPDKSGLPSDRFSAERTGGSVSTLTIQRTQQEDSAVYLCASSWDRGPYEQYFGPGTRLTVT.

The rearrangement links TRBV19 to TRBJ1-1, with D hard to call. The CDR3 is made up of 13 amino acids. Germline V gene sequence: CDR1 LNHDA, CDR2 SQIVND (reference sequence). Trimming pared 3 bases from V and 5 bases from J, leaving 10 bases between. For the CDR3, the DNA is TGTGCCAGTAGTATTGAACGGAGGACTGAAGCTTTCTTT. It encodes CASSIERRTEAFF.

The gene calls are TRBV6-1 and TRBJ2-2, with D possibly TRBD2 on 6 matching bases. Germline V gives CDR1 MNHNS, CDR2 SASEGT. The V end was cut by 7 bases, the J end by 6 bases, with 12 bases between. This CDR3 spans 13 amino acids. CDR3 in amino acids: CASTLRGAGELFF. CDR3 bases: TGTGCCAGCACCCTGCGGGGAGCCGGGGAGCTGTTTTTT.